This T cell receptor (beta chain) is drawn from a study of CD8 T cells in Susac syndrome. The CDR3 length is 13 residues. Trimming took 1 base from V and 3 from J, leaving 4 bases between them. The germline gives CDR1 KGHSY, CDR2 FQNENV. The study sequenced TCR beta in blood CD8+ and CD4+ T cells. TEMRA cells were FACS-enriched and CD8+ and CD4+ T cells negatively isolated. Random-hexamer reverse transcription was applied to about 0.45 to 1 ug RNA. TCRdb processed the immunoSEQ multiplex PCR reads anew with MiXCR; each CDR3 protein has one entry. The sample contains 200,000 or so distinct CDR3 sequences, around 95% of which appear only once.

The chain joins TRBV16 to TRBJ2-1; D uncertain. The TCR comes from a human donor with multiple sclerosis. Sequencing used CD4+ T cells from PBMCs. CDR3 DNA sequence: TGTGCCAGCAGCCAATTTAGCTACAATGAGCAGTTCTTC. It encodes CASSQFSYNEQFF.